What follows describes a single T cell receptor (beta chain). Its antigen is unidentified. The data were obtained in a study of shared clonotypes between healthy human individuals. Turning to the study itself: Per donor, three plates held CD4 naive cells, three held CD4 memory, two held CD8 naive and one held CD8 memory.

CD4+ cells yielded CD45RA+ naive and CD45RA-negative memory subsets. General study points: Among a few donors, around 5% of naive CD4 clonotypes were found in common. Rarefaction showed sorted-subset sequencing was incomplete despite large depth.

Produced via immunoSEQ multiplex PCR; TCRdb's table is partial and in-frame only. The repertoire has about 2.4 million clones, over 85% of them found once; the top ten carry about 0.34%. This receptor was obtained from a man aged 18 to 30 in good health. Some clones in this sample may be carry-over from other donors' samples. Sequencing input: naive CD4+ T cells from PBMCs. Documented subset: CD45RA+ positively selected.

The CDR3 reads CASSPRDRTTQYF. CDR3 DNA: TGTGCCAGCAGCCCCCGGGACCGAACCACCCAGTATTTT. The chain links TRBV7-6 to TRBJ2-3, with D possibly being TRBD1 or TRBD2 (5 bases each). The CDR3 is made up of 13 amino acids. Germline V gene sequence: CDR1 SGHVS, CDR2 FNYEAQ. Trimming stripped 5 bases from V and 12 bases from J, with 18 bases between.